One sample yielded the 14 T cell receptor beta chains listed below, sequenced in a study of molecular identifiers for immune sequencing clone quantification. TCRdb recomputed calls from the PCR reads with MiXCR, one row per CDR3 protein. Of approximately 40,000 distinct CDR3 sequences detected, 24% appear once; the ten largest clones hold about 1%. Sample: naive CD8+ T cells from blood, with Jurkat cell RNA spiked in. Sample subset: FACS-sorted CD8+CD4-CCR7+CD45RA+ naive T cells. These TCRs come from a human donor in good health. Some libraries in this study had Jurkat cell RNA spiked in.

This clonotype occurred many times. This chain uses TRBV27 with TRBJ1-5; no definite D call. Trimming took off 6 bases at V and 9 bases at J, with 15 bases between the two ends. Germline V gives CDR1 MNHEY, CDR2 SMNVEV (reference sequence). CDR3 size: 13 residues. CDR3 in DNA: TGTGCCAGCAGCGAAGACACGGTTAGGCCCCAGCATTTT. Its protein product is CASSEDTVRPQHF.

The chain is built from TRBV6-5 and TRBJ2-5, with D possibly being TRBD2 (6 bases). The CDR3 covers 15 residues. The germline gives CDR1 MNHEY, CDR2 SVGAGI. V was cut by 5 bases and J by 0 bases, with 13 bases left in between. The CDR3 sequence is CASSTQRDYQETQYF. As DNA, the CDR3 is TGTGCCAGCAGTACTCAACGGGACTACCAAGAGACCCAGTACTTC.

This clonotype occurred a few times. This chain connects TRBV6-2 or TRBV6-3 to TRBJ2-3, with 13 bases lining up with TRBD2. The germline gives CDR1 MNHEY, CDR2 SVGEGT. This CDR3 spans 19 amino acids. Germline trimming cut 2 bases from V and 0 bases from J; bases unmatched to any gene: 8. CDR3 amino acids: CASSYPGTSGDPSTDTQYF. The CDR3 nucleotides read TGTGCCAGCAGTTACCCGGGGACTAGCGGGGACCCTAGCACAGATACGCAGTATTTT.

The gene calls are TRBV4-3 and TRBJ1-2; D gene unclear. CDR3 length: 13 amino acids. Germline loops: CDR1 LGHNA, CDR2 YSLEER. The V gene lost 0 bases and the J gene lost 5 bases, with 7 bases spanning the gap. This CDR3 reads CASSQEVKYGYTF. CDR3 nucleotides: TGCGCCAGCAGCCAAGAGGTCAAATATGGCTACACCTTC.

This clonotype is categorized as medium-sized (0.01 to 0.1%). This chain uses TRBV29-1 with TRBJ2-3; TRBD2 is a possible D gene (5 bases). Deletions cut 4 bases from V and 4 bases from J, with 15 bases between. Germline lookup yields CDR1 SQVTM and CDR2 ANQGSEA. There are 14 residues in the CDR3. This CDR3 reads CSVAGLEGADTQYF. For the CDR3, the DNA is TGCAGCGTTGCGGGTCTCGAGGGAGCAGATACGCAGTATTTT.

This clonotype has at least ten counts. V gene TRBV30 combines with J gene TRBJ2-3; possible D gene TRBD2, 6 bases. The germline CDR1 and CDR2 sequences are GTSNPN and SVGIG (reference sequence). V was pared by 3 bases and J by 2 bases, with 12 bases between. The CDR3 runs to 14 residues. The CDR3 DNA reads TGTGCCTGGAGCGGAGGGGCCGACACAGATACGCAGTATTTT. The encoded protein is CAWSGGADTDTQYF.

This clonotype has at least ten counts. The chain couples TRBV5-1 to TRBJ2-3; D gene ambiguous. CDR1 is SGHRS, CDR2 YFSETQ, per germline. The CDR3 runs 15 residues. V shed 0 bases and J shed 0 bases, with 8 bases lying between them. CDR3 sequence reads: CASSLVAASTDTQYF. CDR3 in DNA: TGCGCCAGCAGCTTGGTCGCGGCTAGCACAGATACGCAGTATTTT.

In this sample, this clonotype turned up many times. This rearrangement joins TRBV7-9 to TRBJ2-2; D gene uncertain. V was cut by 0 bases and J by 9 bases, with 2 bases left in between. Germline loops: CDR1 SEHNR, CDR2 FQNEAQ (reference sequence). The CDR3 length is 11 residues. DNA for the CDR3: TGTGCCAGCAGCTTAGCGCGGGAGCTGTTTTTT. Translation gives CASSLARELFF. The full variable domain, rest sourced from reference TRBV7-9 and TRBJ2-2, is DTGVSQNPRHKITKRGQNVTFRCDPISEHNRLYWYRQTLGQGPEFLTYFQNEAQLEKSRLLSDRFSAERPKGSFSTLEIQRTEQGDSAMYLCASSLARELFFGEGSRLTVL.

Of note for this clonotype: With a much larger clone just one base away, this may be a read error. This chain's CDR3 is CSAEVRENTGELFF. DNA for the CDR3: TGCAGTGCTGAGGTCAGGGAGAACACCGGGGAGCTGTTTTTT. The J gene is TRBJ2-2, the V gene TRBV20-1, with D tentatively TRBD1 (5 bases). Trimming stripped 5 bases from V and 1 base from J, with 11 bases between. The CDR3 runs 14 residues. CDR1 is DFQATT, CDR2 SNEGSKA, per germline (reference sequence).

This clonotype showed up just a few times. A much larger clone differs by one base, so this may be a read error. The chain combines TRBV6-2 or TRBV6-3 with TRBJ2-5, with D tentatively TRBD1 (6 bases). This CDR3 contains 16 residues. Germline CDR1 and CDR2: MNHEY and SVGEGT. The DNA for the CDR3 is TGTGCCAGCAGTTCGTATAAGGACAGCCCCCAAGAGCCCCAGTACTTC. Protein: CASSSYKDSPQEPQYF.

The chain carries TRBV20-1 and TRBJ2-1, with 11 bases matching TRBD2. J was trimmed by 7 bases and V by 3 bases; bases with no gene match: 11. CDR1 and CDR2 from the germline V gene are DFQATT and SNEGSKA (reference sequence). The CDR3 is made up of 16 amino acids. CDR3 sequence (DNA): TGCAGTGCTAGTGGGCTAGCGGGGGGTTTAGATAATGAGCAGTTCTTC. It encodes CSASGLAGGLDNEQFF.

This clonotype was seen at least ten times. The chain joins TRBV3-1 to TRBJ2-7, with a weak D call TRBD1 (6 bases). Trimming cost V 4 bases and J 2 bases, with 9 bases left between them. The CDR3 covers 13 residues. CDR1 and CDR2 (germline): LGHDT, YNNKEL (reference sequence). Here the CDR3 reads CASSPGQTYEQYF. CDR3 sequence (DNA): TGTGCCAGCAGCCCCGGACAGACCTACGAGCAGTACTTC.

In its sample, this clonotype was seen many times. This chain uses TRBV3-1 with TRBJ2-1; D gene ambiguous. Germline V CDR1 and CDR2: LGHDT, YNNKEL (reference sequence). The CDR3 runs to 11 residues. The V end was cut by 6 bases, the J end by 6 bases, with 6 bases between. The CDR3 here is CASRVGNEQFF. DNA for the CDR3: TGTGCCAGCAGGGTTGGCAATGAGCAGTTCTTC.

This clonotype was counted at least ten times. The chain uses TRBV13 and TRBJ2-1; 12 bases are shared with TRBD2. This CDR3 is built from 16 residues. V shed 4 bases and J 5 bases; nucleotides not matched to a gene: 6. CDR1 and CDR2 from the germline V gene are PRHDT and FYEKMQ (reference sequence). Here the CDR3 reads CASSSPTSGRDNEQFF. CDR3 DNA sequence: TGTGCCAGCAGCTCACCGACTAGCGGGAGAGACAATGAGCAGTTCTTC.